These 23 T cell receptor beta chains were sequenced from one sample in a study of cytomegalovirus exposure and HLA in healthy donors. The PCR made use of 60 Vbeta and 13 Jbeta primers. Clones were read by immunoSEQ multiplex PCR, and TCRdb kept only the in-frame ones, dropping some. The sample includes about 190,000 clones, 81% of them seen just once. The sequenced material came from PBMCs. The receptors here all came from a man between 18 and 35 years old in good health and CMV-seronegative.

The V and J genes are TRBV7-9 and TRBJ2-1; tentatively, D is TRBD1 (6 bases). Germline V lookup: CDR1 SEHNR, CDR2 FQNEAQ (reference sequence). The V end lost 5 bases, the J end lost 2 bases, and 16 bases lay between the germline ends. The CDR3 totals 16 residues. The CDR3 reads CASSPGQPNPYNEQFF. CDR3 coding DNA: TGTGCCAGCAGCCCAGGACAGCCCAACCCCTACAATGAGCAGTTCTTC.

This clone was counted only a few times. Different DNA sequences within this sample yield the same CDR3. The chain links TRBV7-2 to TRBJ1-1; D unresolved. Germline V gene data show CDR1 as SGHTA and CDR2 as FQGNSA. The CDR3 is 14 residues long. V was cut by 1 base and J by 2 bases, with 8 bases left in between. The CDR3 is CASSLDRVNTEAFF. In DNA form, the CDR3 reads TGTGCCAGCAGCTTAGATCGGGTAAACACTGAAGCTTTCTTT.

The rearrangement joins TRBV5-6 to TRBJ2-5, with 7 bases identical to TRBD2. The assigned J gene may be wrong: the sequence end matches TRBJ2-7 better. CDR1 and CDR2 from the germline V gene are SGHDT and YYEEEE. This CDR3 contains 13 residues. As DNA, the CDR3 is TGTGCCAGCAGCTTAGCGGGGTCTTACGAGCAGTACTTC. This gives the protein CASSLAGSYEQYF.

This chain joins TRBV10-3 and TRBJ1-5; 8 bases agree with TRBD1. V was clipped by 3 bases and J by 0 bases; unmatched bases: 4. The length of the CDR3 is 16 residues. CDR1 is ENHRY, CDR2 SYGVKD, per germline. The CDR3 DNA is TGTGCCATCAGTGAAGGGGGACAGGTTAGCAATCAGCCCCAGCATTTT. It encodes CAISEGGQVSNQPQHF.

This clone occurred once. The chain links TRBV9 to TRBJ2-5, with 9 bases identical to TRBD2. Germline V CDR1 and CDR2: SGDLS, YYNGEE. V lost 0 bases, J lost 4 bases, and 7 bases stayed unmatched. CDR3 length equals 16 residues. CDR3 sequence (DNA): TGTGCCAGCAGCGTAGCAGGCGGGGGGGCTGGAGAGACCCAGTACTTC. Protein: CASSVAGGGAGETQYF.

This chain links TRBV6-1 with TRBJ1-5; tentatively, D is TRBD1 (6 bases). The V end lost 6 bases, the J end lost 5 bases, and 14 bases lay between the germline ends. The CDR3 covers 14 residues. The V gene's germline CDR1 is MNHNS and CDR2 SASEGT. Here the CDR3 reads CASSEMGGHQPQHF. Here the CDR3 DNA reads TGTGCCAGCAGCGAGATGGGGGGGCATCAGCCCCAGCATTTT.

The V gene is TRBV10-3, the J gene TRBJ1-1; the D is unclear. V was clipped by 3 bases and J by 2 bases, with 7 bases between them. The CDR3 contains 13 residues. Per the germline V gene, CDR1 is ENHRY and CDR2 is SYGVKD. The CDR3 bases are TGTGCCATCAGTGAAGGAGGAAACACTGAAGCTTTCTTT. Its translation: CAISEGGNTEAFF.

This clone was found a few times. A junction end diverges from the germline sequence, so it may reflect a read error. The chain employs TRBV7-7 and TRBJ2-2, with a weak D call TRBD1 (6 bases). The CDR3 is 15 residues long. CDR1 is SSHAT and CDR2 is FNYEAQ in the germline V gene (reference sequence). The CDR3 loop is CASSFATGPTGELFF. CDR3 nucleotides: TGTGCTAGCAGCTTTGCGACAGGTCCCACCGGGGAGCTGTTTTTT.

This clone came up a few times. The chain has TRBV19 and TRBJ1-2, with D hard to call. CDR1 is LNHDA, CDR2 SQIVND, per germline (reference sequence). Trimming pared 1 base from V and 7 bases from J, leaving 7 bases between. The CDR3 is 12 residues long. The CDR3 DNA is TGTGCCAGTAGTATAGGGGCCGGTGGCTACACCTTC. Encoded protein: CASSIGAGGYTF.

This clone came up a few times. The rearrangement uses TRBV4-1 and TRBJ1-1, with no clear D. CDR1 is MGHRA and CDR2 is YSYEKL in the germline V gene. The CDR3 covers 17 residues. The V end lost 3 bases, the J end lost 0 bases, and 17 bases lay between the germline ends. CDR3 sequence reads: CASSQRRARVVNTEAFF. In DNA, the CDR3 is TGCGCCAGCAGCCAGCGGCGGGCTCGGGTCGTGAACACTGAAGCTTTCTTT.

The chain couples TRBV28 to TRBJ1-2; 9 bases match TRBD1. The CDR3 has 16 amino acids. The junction had 12 bases not matched to a gene; V was cut back by 2 bases and J by 8 bases. Germline CDR1 and CDR2: MDHEN and SYDVKM. The CDR3 DNA is TGTGCCAGCAGTTTAACTACCGCGGGACAGGGTTTCGGCTACACCTTC. Encoded protein: CASSLTTAGQGFGYTF.

This clone was detected a few times. The chain links TRBV7-2 to TRBJ1-3, with D possibly being TRBD1 (6 bases). The CDR3 is 17 residues long. The ends were cut back, 1 base at V and 0 bases at J, with 13 bases in the middle. The germline V gene encodes CDR1 SGHTA and CDR2 FQGNSA. The CDR3 DNA reads TGTGCCAGCAGCTTAGTTTCGGACAGTAGCTCTGGAAACACCATATATTTT. Protein: CASSLVSDSSSGNTIYF.

The chain recombines TRBV9 with TRBJ1-6, with D unclear. CDR3 length: 16 residues. The V gene lost 0 bases and the J gene lost 10 bases, with 17 bases spanning the gap. Germline V gives CDR1 SGDLS, CDR2 YYNGEE. The CDR3 DNA is TGTGCCAGCAGCGTAGGTGCGTCGGGAATGGACTCACCCCTCCACTTT. Translation gives CASSVGASGMDSPLHF.

The genes are TRBV7-2 and TRBJ2-1; D unresolved. Germline V lookup: CDR1 SGHTA, CDR2 FQGNSA. The CDR3 has 14 residues. Trimming shortened V by 4 bases and J by 4 bases, and 11 bases separated the two germline ends. The CDR3 nucleotides read TGTGCCAGCAGCTCGGTCGTCGCGTACAATGAGCAGTTCTTC. Residues: CASSSVVAYNEQFF.

This clone has just a few counts. The J gene is TRBJ2-3, the V gene TRBV4-3; TRBD1 agrees at 10 bases. CDR1 LGHNA and CDR2 YSLEER come from the germline V gene. V shed 1 base, J shed 5 bases, and the junction held 12 bases outside the gene matches. The CDR3 covers 18 residues. The CDR3, as DNA: TGCGCCAGCAGCCAAGTTGTGATTGTGGGACAGGGGAAAGATACGCAGTATTTT. Residues: CASSQVVIVGQGKDTQYF.

The chain carries TRBV4-1 and TRBJ1-1; 9 bases line up with TRBD1. Trimming at V came to 4 bases and at J to 4 bases, leaving 4 bases not matched to a gene. Germline assignment: CDR1 MGHRA and CDR2 YSYEKL. The CDR3 is 14 amino acids. In DNA, the CDR3 is TGCGCCAGCAGCCGAACAGGGGGCGGCACTGAAGCTTTCTTT. Translation: CASSRTGGGTEAFF.

This chain connects TRBV5-6 to TRBJ2-3; TRBD1 is a possible D gene (5 bases). V was trimmed by 0 bases and J by 2 bases, leaving 7 bases between them. Germline lookup yields CDR1 SGHDT and CDR2 YYEEEE. This CDR3 region has 14 residues. The CDR3 sequence is CASSLGQSTDTQYF. The CDR3 nucleotides are TGTGCCAGCAGCTTGGGACAGTCCACAGATACGCAGTATTTT.

This clone showed up just a few times. V is TRBV27 and J is TRBJ2-1; TRBD1 matches at 7 bases. The CDR3 has 15 residues. V shed 5 bases, J shed 4 bases, and the junction held 8 bases outside the gene matches. The V gene's germline CDR1 is MNHEY and CDR2 SMNVEV (reference sequence). The CDR3 protein is CASSNPGQSYNEQFF. CDR3 DNA sequence: TGTGCCAGCAGTAACCCGGGACAGTCTTACAATGAGCAGTTCTTC.

This clone has a single count. The V gene is TRBV20-1, the J gene TRBJ2-1, with D possibly matching TRBD1 (5 bases). Trimming removed 5 bases at V and 9 bases at J, with 11 bases between. The CDR3 runs to 11 residues. The germline CDR1 and CDR2 sequences are DFQATT and SNEGSKA (reference sequence). The DNA for the CDR3 is TGCAGTGCTCCCCGGCAGGGTGAGCAGTTCTTC. Protein sequence: CSAPRQGEQFF.

This chain connects TRBV10-3 to TRBJ2-2, with D possibly matching TRBD1 (5 bases). CDR1 ENHRY and CDR2 SYGVKD come from the germline V gene. The CDR3 is 14 amino acids. V was pared by 1 base and J by 4 bases, with 7 bases between. The CDR3 here is CAISELTATGELFF. The CDR3 DNA reads TGTGCCATCAGTGAGTTGACAGCCACCGGGGAGCTGTTTTTT.

Comments on this clone: The junction and the germline gene differ at one end; a read error may be behind it. The V call is TRBV4-3, the J call TRBJ1-4, with TRBD1 identical over 11 bases. The CDR3 is 17 residues long. The germline V gene encodes CDR1 LGHNA and CDR2 YSLEER. CDR3 sequence: CASSQESGTGGNVKLFF. DNA for the CDR3: TGCGCCAGCAGCCAAGAATCCGGGACAGGGGGAAATGTAAAACTGTTTTTT.

This chain uses TRBV2 with TRBJ1-2; a possible D gene is TRBD1 (5 bases). Germline V CDR1 and CDR2: SNHLY, FYNNEI. Trimming took off 8 bases at V and 2 bases at J, with 12 bases between the two ends. CDR3 length: 13 residues. The CDR3 protein is CASFQGINYGYTF. In nucleotides, the CDR3 is TGTGCCAGCTTCCAGGGTATAAACTATGGCTACACCTTC.

In the case of this clone: One junction end disagrees with the germline gene, perhaps due to a read error. This chain joins TRBV6-6 and TRBJ1-5; D remains ambiguous. The germline V gene has CDR1 MNHNY and CDR2 SVGAGI (reference sequence). The CDR3 runs to 11 residues. The CDR3 sequence is CARSFRVPCFF. CDR3 DNA sequence: TGTGCCAGATCCTTCCGGGTCCCATGTTTTTTT.